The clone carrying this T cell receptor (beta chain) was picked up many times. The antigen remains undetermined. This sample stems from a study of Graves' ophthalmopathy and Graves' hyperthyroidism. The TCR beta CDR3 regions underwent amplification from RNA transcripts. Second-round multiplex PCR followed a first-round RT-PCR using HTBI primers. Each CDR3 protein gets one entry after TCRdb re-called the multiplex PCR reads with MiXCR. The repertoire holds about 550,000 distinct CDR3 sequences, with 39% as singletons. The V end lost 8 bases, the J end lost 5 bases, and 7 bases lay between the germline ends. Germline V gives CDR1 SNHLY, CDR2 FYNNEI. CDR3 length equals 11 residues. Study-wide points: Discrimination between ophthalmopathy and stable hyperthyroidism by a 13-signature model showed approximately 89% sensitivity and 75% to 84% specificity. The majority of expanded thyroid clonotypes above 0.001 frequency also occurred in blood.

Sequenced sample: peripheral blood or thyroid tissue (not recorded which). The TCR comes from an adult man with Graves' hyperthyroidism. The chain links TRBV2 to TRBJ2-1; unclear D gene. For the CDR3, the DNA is TGTGCCAGCCGGTGGAACAATGAGCAGTTCTTC. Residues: CASRWNNEQFF.